A single sample is the source of the 26 T cell receptor beta chains below, sequenced in a study of T cell responses to AZD1222 COVID-19 vaccine. The assay was immunoSEQ multiplex PCR, and TCRdb's table has in-frame clones only and misses some. The sample holds about 97,000 clones, about 89% seen once. The material sequenced was peripheral blood, taken on day 0 of AZD1222 vaccination. All receptors come from an adult in good health.

V and J are TRBV27 and TRBJ2-7; 11 nucleotides line up with TRBD2. From germline, CDR1 is MNHEY and CDR2 SMNVEV (reference sequence). The CDR3 has 15 residues. The trim removed 5 bases at V and 0 bases at J, leaving 3 bases unmatched. CDR3 amino acids: CASSPSGRSSYEQYF. CDR3 coding DNA: TGTGCCAGCAGTCCTAGCGGGAGGAGCTCCTACGAGCAGTACTTC.

The J gene is TRBJ1-1, the V gene TRBV14, with 7 bases matching TRBD1. The germline CDR1 and CDR2 sequences are SGHDN and FVKESK. The V segment lost 0 bases and the J segment 11 bases; nucleotides outside the gene matches: 6. This CDR3 contains 13 residues. CDR3 nucleotide sequence: TGTGCCAGCAGCCAAGATTACAGGGGTAGGGCTTTCTTT. Translated: CASSQDYRGRAFF.

This chain links TRBV5-1 with TRBJ2-2; D might be TRBD1 (6 bases). Looked up from germline, CDR1 is SGHRS and CDR2 is YFSETQ. The CDR3 has 13 amino acids. Trimming cost V 4 bases and J 6 bases, with 10 bases left between them. The chain's CDR3 is CASSQTGPGELFF. The CDR3, as DNA: TGCGCCAGCAGCCAGACAGGTCCCGGGGAGCTGTTTTTT.

This chain joins TRBV19 and TRBJ2-2; 7 nucleotides match TRBD1. The V gene end was trimmed by 9 bases and the J gene end by 0 bases; junction bases not matched to a gene: 4. The V gene's germline CDR1 is LNHDA and CDR2 SQIVND (reference sequence). The CDR3 extends over 14 amino acids. The chain's CDR3 is CASNGQANTGELFF. The CDR3, as DNA: TGTGCCAGCAACGGACAGGCGAACACCGGGGAGCTGTTTTTT.

CDR3 sequence: CASSDRSGAQYF. Written as DNA, the CDR3 is TGTGCCAGCAGTGATCGCAGCGGGGCGCAGTATTTT. The V gene is TRBV2, the J gene TRBJ2-3; TRBD2 aligns across 7 bases. Germline assignment: CDR1 SNHLY and CDR2 FYNNEI. This CDR3 is built from 12 residues. J was trimmed by 10 bases and V by 3 bases; bases with no gene match: 4. Combining the CDR3 with reference TRBV2 and TRBJ2-3 gives the whole variable domain EPEVTQTPSHQVTQMGQEVILRCVPISNHLYFYWYRQILGQKVEFLVSFYNNEISEKSEIFDDQFSVERPDGSNFTLKIRSTKLEDSAMYFCASSDRSGAQYFGPGTRLTVL.

The chain uses TRBV6-1 and TRBJ1-5, with D uncertain. The CDR3 has 15 residues. V was trimmed by 0 bases and J by 6 bases, leaving 12 bases between them. Per germline, CDR1 MNHNS and CDR2 SASEGT. The CDR3 DNA reads as TGTGCCAGCAGTGAAGCGGGCGACTCGGGTCAGCCCCAGCATTTT. It codes for CASSEAGDSGQPQHF.

This rearrangement joins TRBV19 to TRBJ1-2; a weak D match, TRBD1 (6 bases). Germline V gene sequence: CDR1 LNHDA, CDR2 SQIVND (reference sequence). V was shortened by 8 bases and J by 0 bases, with 10 bases between the two germline ends. The CDR3 loop spans 13 amino acids. The CDR3 DNA reads TGTGCCAGTCGACAGGATGCTAACTATGGCTACACCTTC. Amino acid sequence: CASRQDANYGYTF.

The J gene is TRBJ1-1, the V gene TRBV19; no clear D gene. V lost 1 base and J lost 4, with 10 bases in between. This CDR3 spans 14 amino acids. CDR1 is LNHDA, CDR2 SQIVND, per germline (reference sequence). The chain's CDR3 is CASSIVLSPTEAFF. The CDR3 DNA reads as TGTGCCAGTAGTATAGTTTTGTCCCCCACTGAAGCTTTCTTT. Complete variable domain (other parts from reference TRBV19 and TRBJ1-1): DGGITQSPKYLFRKEGQNVTLSCEQNLNHDAMYWYRQDPGQGLRLIYYSQIVNDFQKGDIAEGYSVSREKKESFPLTVTSAQKNPTAFYLCASSIVLSPTEAFFGQGTRLTVV.

This clone was seen just once. The chain is built from TRBV6-2 or TRBV6-3 and TRBJ2-3; 9 bases map to TRBD2. Germline-derived CDR1 and CDR2 are MNHEY and SVGEGT. Trimming at V came to 0 bases and at J to 4 bases, leaving 8 bases not matched to a gene. The CDR3 length is 17 residues. The CDR3 is CASSYSLKREEADTQYF. CDR3 coding DNA: TGTGCCAGCAGTTACTCCTTAAAGCGGGAGGAGGCAGATACGCAGTATTTT.

The chain links TRBV9 to TRBJ1-4; no reliable D call. Trimming removed 3 bases from V and 4 bases from J, with 16 bases in between. Germline V lookup: CDR1 SGDLS, CDR2 YYNGEE. The CDR3 totals 16 residues. The CDR3 nucleotides read TGTGCCAGCAGCGGGGGTCGCGGGCAGGATAATGAAAAACTGTTTTTT. Protein sequence: CASSGGRGQDNEKLFF.

With regard to this clone: This same CDR3 is encoded by further DNA sequences in the sample. This rearrangement joins TRBV28 to TRBJ1-2; D perhaps matches TRBD1 (5 bases). Germline V gives CDR1 MDHEN, CDR2 SYDVKM. This CDR3 has 13 amino acids. V lost 2 bases, J lost 4 bases, and 8 bases lay in between. CDR3 bases: TGTGCCAGCAGTTTACAGGGTCCCTATGGCTACACCTTC. This encodes CASSLQGPYGYTF.

The CDR3 here is CASSVGPPGGNTGELFF. In nucleotides, the CDR3 is TGTGCCAGCAGCGTAGGTCCCCCAGGGGGGAACACCGGGGAGCTGTTTTTT. This chain links TRBV9 with TRBJ2-2; TRBD1 aligns across 7 bases. This CDR3 spans 17 amino acids. Germline CDR1 is SGDLS and CDR2 is YYNGEE. The junction had 6 bases not matched to a gene; V was cut back by 0 bases and J by 1 base.

The table lists this clone with a count of one. The rearrangement joins TRBV6-1 to TRBJ2-1; tentative D call: TRBD2 (6 bases). The CDR3 length is 16 residues. The V end lost 1 base, the J end lost 4 bases, and 14 bases lay between the germline ends. Germline V gene lookup returns CDR1 MNHNS and CDR2 SASEGT. The CDR3 coding sequence is TGTGCCAGCAGTGAAGTGGGCGGGATGGCTTACAATGAGCAGTTCTTC. Translating gives CASSEVGGMAYNEQFF.

The V gene is TRBV6-4, the J gene TRBJ2-1, with 10 bases matching TRBD1. This CDR3 spans 12 amino acids. Per germline, CDR1 MRHNA and CDR2 SNTAGT. J gave up 14 bases and V 7 bases, and 8 bases lay outside the gene matches. CDR3 coding DNA: TGTGCCAGCAAAGAGGAGGGGACAGGGGAGTTCTTC. Its translation is CASKEEGTGEFF.

The J gene is TRBJ1-1, the V gene TRBV10-3; no firm D call. This CDR3 spans 13 amino acids. The V gene lost 2 bases and the J gene lost 6 bases, with 10 bases spanning the gap. Per the germline V gene, CDR1 is ENHRY and CDR2 is SYGVKD. The CDR3 nucleotides read TGTGCCATCAGTGAGGGTTCGACGGCTGAAGCTTTCTTT. It encodes CAISEGSTAEAFF.

The chain joins TRBV11-2 to TRBJ2-2; 9 bases align to TRBD1. V shed 4 bases and J 6 bases; nucleotides not matched to a gene: 6. There are 15 residues in the CDR3. From germline, CDR1 is SGHAT and CDR2 FQNNGV. In nucleotides, the CDR3 is TGTGCCAGCAGCTCCTGGACAGGGGTGGCCGGGGAGCTGTTTTTT. Translated: CASSSWTGVAGELFF.

This chain links TRBV29-1 with TRBJ1-2, with a tentative D call TRBD1 (5 bases). CDR3 size: 12 residues. Germline V gives CDR1 SQVTM, CDR2 ANQGSEA. V was clipped by 8 bases and J by 6 bases, with 16 bases between them. CDR3 protein: CSCDFPDNGYTF. CDR3 in DNA: TGCAGCTGCGACTTTCCGGACAATGGCTACACCTTC.

CDR3 sequence reads: CASSQRQSTDTQYF. The CDR3 DNA reads as TGTGCCAGCAGCCAACGTCAAAGTACAGATACGCAGTATTTT. The gene calls are TRBV3-1 (or the pseudogene TRBV3-2) and TRBJ2-3; no definite D call. Per the germline V gene, CDR1 is LGHDT and CDR2 is YNNKEL (reference sequence). The CDR3 runs to 14 residues. Trimming cost V 2 bases and J 3 bases, with 9 bases left between them.

The gene calls are TRBV5-1 and TRBJ2-5; 7 bases agree with TRBD2. Germline lookup yields CDR1 SGHRS and CDR2 YFSETQ. The CDR3 has 15 residues. The junction had 6 bases not matched to a gene; V was cut back by 0 bases and J by 4 bases. The CDR3 reads CASSLAGGERETQYF. CDR3 coding DNA: TGCGCCAGCAGCTTGGCGGGGGGTGAGCGAGAGACCCAGTACTTC.

The CDR3 loop reads CASSPSPGQASSYNSPLHF. In nucleotides, the CDR3 is TGTGCCAGCTCACCCTCGCCGGGACAGGCCAGCTCCTATAATTCACCCCTCCACTTT. The chain couples TRBV18 to TRBJ1-6; 8 nucleotides agree with TRBD1. CDR3 length equals 19 residues. Germline V gives CDR1 KGHSH, CDR2 LQKENI. Losses at the gene ends were 3 bases for V and 0 bases for J; bases not matched to a gene: 10.

Turning to this clone: The junction does not match germline at one end; this may be a read error. The gene calls are TRBV5-4 and TRBJ2-7; D not resolved. The germline V gene has CDR1 SGHNT and CDR2 YYREEE (reference sequence). The CDR3 length is 13 residues. The CDR3 loop is CASSFGRDTRLHF. For the CDR3, the DNA is TGTGCCAGCAGCTTCGGACGAGACACTCGTCTTCACTTC.

Here the CDR3 reads CASSLGGQSVSYEQYF. The CDR3 DNA is TGTGCCAGCAGCTTAGGGGGACAGAGTGTCTCCTACGAGCAGTACTTC. J is TRBJ2-7 and V is TRBV7-9, with TRBD1 matching over 7 bases. CDR1 is SEHNR and CDR2 is FQNEAQ in the germline V gene (reference sequence). V shed 1 base, J shed 0 bases, and the junction held 6 bases outside the gene matches. The CDR3 is 16 residues long.

The chain is built from TRBV3-1 (or the pseudogene TRBV3-2) and TRBJ1-5, with D hard to call. Germline assignment: CDR1 LGHDT and CDR2 YNNKEL (reference sequence). The V end was cut by 2 bases, the J end by 2 bases, with 10 bases between. The CDR3 consists of 15 residues. The CDR3 sequence: CASSQLSGGNQPQHF. The CDR3 bases are TGTGCCAGCAGCCAATTGTCGGGAGGCAATCAGCCCCAGCATTTT.

J is TRBJ2-3 and V is TRBV7-3, with a tentative D call TRBD2 (6 bases). The CDR3 is 17 residues long. V lost 1 base, J lost 4 bases, and 18 bases lay in between. The germline V gene encodes CDR1 SGHTA and CDR2 FQGTGA. The CDR3, as DNA: TGTGCCAGCAGCTTAAAGTCTTCGACGGGAGTTCCAGATACGCAGTATTTT. Amino acid sequence: CASSLKSSTGVPDTQYF.

CDR3 sequence reads: CASSYPGDRGRYEQYF. CDR3 coding DNA: TGTGCCAGCAGTTACCCGGGGGACAGGGGAAGATACGAGCAGTACTTC. The V and J genes are TRBV6-2 or TRBV6-3 and TRBJ2-7, with 10 bases fitting TRBD1. The CDR3 extends over 16 amino acids. V gave up 2 bases and J gave up 4 bases; unmatched junction bases: 8. Germline lookup yields CDR1 MNHEY and CDR2 SVGEGT.

The rearrangement uses TRBV7-8 and TRBJ2-5; TRBD1 agrees at 8 bases. CDR1 SGHVS and CDR2 FQNEAQ come from the germline V gene. Unmatched junction bases numbered 7, after V lost 5 bases and J lost 5 bases. The CDR3 totals 14 residues. The CDR3 spells CASSTRQGRETQYF. Written as DNA, the CDR3 is TGTGCCAGCAGCACCAGACAGGGGAGGGAGACCCAGTACTTC.